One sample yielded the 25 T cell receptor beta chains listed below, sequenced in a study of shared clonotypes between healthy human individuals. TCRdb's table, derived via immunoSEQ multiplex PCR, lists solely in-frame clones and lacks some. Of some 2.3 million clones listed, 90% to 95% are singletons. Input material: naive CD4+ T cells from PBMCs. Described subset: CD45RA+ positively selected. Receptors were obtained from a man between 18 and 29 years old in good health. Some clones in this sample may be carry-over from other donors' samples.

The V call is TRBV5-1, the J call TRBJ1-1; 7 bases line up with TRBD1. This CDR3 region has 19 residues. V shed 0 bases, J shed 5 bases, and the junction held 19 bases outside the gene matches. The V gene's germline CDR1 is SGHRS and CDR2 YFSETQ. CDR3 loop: CASSLEIRGLTGSFTEAFF. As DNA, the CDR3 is TGCGCCAGCAGCTTGGAAATCCGAGGTCTGACAGGGTCCTTTACTGAAGCTTTCTTT. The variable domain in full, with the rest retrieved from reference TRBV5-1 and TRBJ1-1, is KAGVTQTPRYLIKTRGQQVTLSCSPISGHRSVSWYQQTPGQGLQFLFEYFSETQRNKGNFPGRFSGRQFSNSRSEMNVSTLELGDSALYLCASSLEIRGLTGSFTEAFFGQGTRLTVV.

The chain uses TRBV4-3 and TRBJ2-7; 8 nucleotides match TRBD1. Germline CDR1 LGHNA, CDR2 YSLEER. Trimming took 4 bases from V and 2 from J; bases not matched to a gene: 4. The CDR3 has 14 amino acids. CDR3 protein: CASSRTGGAYEQYF. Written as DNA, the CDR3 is TGCGCCAGCAGCCGAACAGGGGGTGCCTACGAGCAGTACTTC.

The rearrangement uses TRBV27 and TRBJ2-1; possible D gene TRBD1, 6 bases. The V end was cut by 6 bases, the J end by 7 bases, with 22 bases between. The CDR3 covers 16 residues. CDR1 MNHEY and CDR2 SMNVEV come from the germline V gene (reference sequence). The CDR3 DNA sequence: TGTGCCAGCAGCTTAAACCCCTCACAGGGACGGAATGAGCAGTTCTTC. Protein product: CASSLNPSQGRNEQFF.

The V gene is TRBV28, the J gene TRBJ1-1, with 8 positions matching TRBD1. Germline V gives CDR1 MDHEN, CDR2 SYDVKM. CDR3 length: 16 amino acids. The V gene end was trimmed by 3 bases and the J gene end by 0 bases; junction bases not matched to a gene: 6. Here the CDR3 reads CASSLPGQGLNTEAFF. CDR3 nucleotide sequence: TGTGCCAGCAGTTTGCCTGGACAGGGTTTGAACACTGAAGCTTTCTTT.

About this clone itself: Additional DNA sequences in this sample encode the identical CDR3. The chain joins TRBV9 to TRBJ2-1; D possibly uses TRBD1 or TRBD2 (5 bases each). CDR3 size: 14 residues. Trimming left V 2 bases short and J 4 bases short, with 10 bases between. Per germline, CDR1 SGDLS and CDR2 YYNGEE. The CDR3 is CASSVGVSYNEQFF. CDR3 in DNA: TGTGCCAGCAGCGTGGGGGTATCATACAATGAGCAGTTCTTC.

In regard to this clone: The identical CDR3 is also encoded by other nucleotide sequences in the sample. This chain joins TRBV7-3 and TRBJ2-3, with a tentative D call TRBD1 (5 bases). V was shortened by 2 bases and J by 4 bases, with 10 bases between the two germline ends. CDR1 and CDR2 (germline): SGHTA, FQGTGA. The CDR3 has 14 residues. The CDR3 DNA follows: TGTGCCAGCAGCTTAGGGTTAGGGGCAGATACGCAGTATTTT. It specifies CASSLGLGADTQYF.

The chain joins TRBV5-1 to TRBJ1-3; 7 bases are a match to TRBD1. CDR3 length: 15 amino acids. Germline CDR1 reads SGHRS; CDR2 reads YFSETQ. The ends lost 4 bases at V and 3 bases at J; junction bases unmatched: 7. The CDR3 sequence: CASSAGQNYGNTIYF. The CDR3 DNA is TGCGCCAGCAGCGCGGGACAGAACTATGGAAACACCATATATTTT.

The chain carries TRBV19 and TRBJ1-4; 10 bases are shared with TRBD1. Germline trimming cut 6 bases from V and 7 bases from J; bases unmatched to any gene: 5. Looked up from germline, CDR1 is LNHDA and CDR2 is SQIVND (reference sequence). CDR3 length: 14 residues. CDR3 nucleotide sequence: TGTGCCAGTAGCCAAGGACAGGGGGGTGAAAAACTGTTTTTT. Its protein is CASSQGQGGEKLFF.

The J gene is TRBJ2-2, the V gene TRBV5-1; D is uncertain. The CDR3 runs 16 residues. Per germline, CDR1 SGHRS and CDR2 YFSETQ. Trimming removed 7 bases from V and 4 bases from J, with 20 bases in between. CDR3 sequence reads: CASAEVEKASTGELFF. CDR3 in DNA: TGCGCCAGCGCCGAGGTGGAAAAGGCCTCCACCGGGGAGCTGTTTTTT.

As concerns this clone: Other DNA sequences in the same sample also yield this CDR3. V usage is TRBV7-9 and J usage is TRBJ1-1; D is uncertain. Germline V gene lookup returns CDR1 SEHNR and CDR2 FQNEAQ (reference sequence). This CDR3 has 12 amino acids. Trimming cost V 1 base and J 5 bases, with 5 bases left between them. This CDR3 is CASSLDFTEAFF. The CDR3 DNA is TGTGCCAGCAGCTTAGACTTTACTGAAGCTTTCTTT.

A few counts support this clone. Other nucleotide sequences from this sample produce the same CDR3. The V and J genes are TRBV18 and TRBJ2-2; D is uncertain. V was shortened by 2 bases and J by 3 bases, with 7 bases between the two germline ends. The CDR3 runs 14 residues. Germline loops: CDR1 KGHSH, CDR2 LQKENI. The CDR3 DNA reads TGTGCCAGCTCACCAGGAAGGGACACCGGGGAGCTGTTTTTT. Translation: CASSPGRDTGELFF.

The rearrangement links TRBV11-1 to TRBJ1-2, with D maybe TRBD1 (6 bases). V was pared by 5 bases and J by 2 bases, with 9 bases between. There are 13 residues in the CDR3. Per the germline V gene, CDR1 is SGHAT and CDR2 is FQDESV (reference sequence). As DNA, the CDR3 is TGTGCCAGCAGCAACCAGGGGAACTATGGCTACACCTTC. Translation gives CASSNQGNYGYTF.

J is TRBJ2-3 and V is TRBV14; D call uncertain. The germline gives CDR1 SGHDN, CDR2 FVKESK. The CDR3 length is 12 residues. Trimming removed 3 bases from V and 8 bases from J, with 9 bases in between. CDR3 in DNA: TGTGCCAGCAGCCAGGATTTTGGTACGCAGTATTTT. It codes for CASSQDFGTQYF. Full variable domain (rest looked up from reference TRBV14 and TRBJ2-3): EAGVTQFPSHSVIEKGQTVTLRCDPISGHDNLYWYRRVMGKEIKFLLHFVKESKQDESGMPNNRFLAERTGGTYSTLKVQPAELEDSGVYFCASSQDFGTQYFGPGTRLTVL.

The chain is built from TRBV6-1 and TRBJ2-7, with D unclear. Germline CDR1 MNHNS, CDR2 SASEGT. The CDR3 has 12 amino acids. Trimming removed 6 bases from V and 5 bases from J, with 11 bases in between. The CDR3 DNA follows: TGTGCCAGCAGGTCCATAGGTGACGAGCAGTACTTC. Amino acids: CASRSIGDEQYF.

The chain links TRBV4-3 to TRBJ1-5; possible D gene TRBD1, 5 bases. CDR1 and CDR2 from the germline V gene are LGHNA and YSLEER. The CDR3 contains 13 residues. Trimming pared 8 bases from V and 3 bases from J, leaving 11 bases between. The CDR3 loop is CASGGSVNQPQHF. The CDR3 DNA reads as TGCGCCAGCGGGGGGTCAGTCAATCAGCCCCAGCATTTT.

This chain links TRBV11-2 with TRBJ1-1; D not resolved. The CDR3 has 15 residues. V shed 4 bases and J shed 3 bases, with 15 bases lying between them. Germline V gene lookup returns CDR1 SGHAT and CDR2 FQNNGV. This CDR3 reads CASSWSGMGYTEAFF. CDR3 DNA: TGTGCCAGCAGCTGGTCGGGGATGGGGTACACTGAAGCTTTCTTT.

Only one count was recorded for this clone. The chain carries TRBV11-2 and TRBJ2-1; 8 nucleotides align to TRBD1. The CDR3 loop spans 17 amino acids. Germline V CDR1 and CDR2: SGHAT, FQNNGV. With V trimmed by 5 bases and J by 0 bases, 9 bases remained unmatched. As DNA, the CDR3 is TGTGCCAGCAGCGTACTATCCGGGACAGGCTCCTACAATGAGCAGTTCTTC. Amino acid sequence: CASSVLSGTGSYNEQFF.

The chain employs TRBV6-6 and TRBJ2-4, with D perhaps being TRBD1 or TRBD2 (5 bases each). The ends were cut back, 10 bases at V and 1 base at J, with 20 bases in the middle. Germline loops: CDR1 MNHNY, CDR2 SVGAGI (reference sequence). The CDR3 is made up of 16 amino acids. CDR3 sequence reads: CATTERGPGAKNIQYF. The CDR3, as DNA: TGTGCCACTACCGAGAGGGGCCCTGGGGCCAAAAACATTCAGTACTTC.

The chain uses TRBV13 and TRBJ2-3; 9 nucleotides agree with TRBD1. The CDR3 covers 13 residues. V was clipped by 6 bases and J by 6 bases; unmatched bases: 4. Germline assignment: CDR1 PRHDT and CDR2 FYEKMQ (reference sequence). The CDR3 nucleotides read TGTGCCAGCAGGCAGACAGGGGGGGATACGCAGTATTTT. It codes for CASRQTGGDTQYF.

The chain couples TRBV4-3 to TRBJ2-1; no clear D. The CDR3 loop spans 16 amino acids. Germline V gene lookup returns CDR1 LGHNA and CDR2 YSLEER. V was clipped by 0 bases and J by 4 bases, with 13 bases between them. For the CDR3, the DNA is TGCGCCAGCAGCCAAGACTCACGATATGGGTACAATGAGCAGTTCTTC. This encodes CASSQDSRYGYNEQFF.

The CDR3 DNA reads TGTGCCAACCGGACAGGGGAATTTTTTGAGCAGTACTTC. This sequence encodes CANRTGEFFEQYF. This chain links TRBV6-4 with TRBJ2-7, with 9 bases matching TRBD1. Trimming took 10 bases from V and 7 from J; bases not matched to a gene: 11. Germline V gene sequence: CDR1 MRHNA, CDR2 SNTAGT. The CDR3 loop spans 13 amino acids.

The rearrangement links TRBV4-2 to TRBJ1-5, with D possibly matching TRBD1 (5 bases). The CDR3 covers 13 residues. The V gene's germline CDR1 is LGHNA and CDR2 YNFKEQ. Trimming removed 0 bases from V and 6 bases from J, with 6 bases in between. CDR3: CASSQEGGQPQHF. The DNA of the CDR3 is TGTGCCAGCAGCCAAGAGGGGGGTCAGCCCCAGCATTTT.

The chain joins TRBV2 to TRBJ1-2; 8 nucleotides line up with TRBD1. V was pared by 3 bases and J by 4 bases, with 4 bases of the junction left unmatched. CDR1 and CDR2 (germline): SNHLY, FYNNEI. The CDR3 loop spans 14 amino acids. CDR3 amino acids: CASSDRGRGYGYTF. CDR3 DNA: TGTGCCAGCAGTGACAGGGGGCGCGGCTATGGCTACACCTTC.

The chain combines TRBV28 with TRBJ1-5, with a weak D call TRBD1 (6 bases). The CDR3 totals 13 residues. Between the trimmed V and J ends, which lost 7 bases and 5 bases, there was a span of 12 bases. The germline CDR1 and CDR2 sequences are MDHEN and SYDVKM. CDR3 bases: TGTGCCAGCACTCCGGGGGCTTATCAGCCCCAGCATTTT. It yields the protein CASTPGAYQPQHF.

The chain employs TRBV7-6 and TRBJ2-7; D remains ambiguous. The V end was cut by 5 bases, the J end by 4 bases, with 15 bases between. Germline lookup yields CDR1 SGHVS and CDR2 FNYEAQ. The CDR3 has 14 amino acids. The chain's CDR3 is CASSPVHWSYEQYF. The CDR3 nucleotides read TGTGCCAGCAGCCCCGTCCATTGGTCTTACGAGCAGTACTTC.